The 18 T cell receptor beta chains below all came from one sample that was sequenced in a study of technical replicates of blood from several donors. The data were produced by immunoSEQ multiplex PCR, yet TCRdb's version contains in-frame clones alone and is incomplete. The sample includes some 96,000 clones, nearly 97% seen only once; the top ten take 0.22%. Sequenced material: T cells isolated from PBMCs. These TCRs come from a human donor in good health.

V and J are TRBV4-2 and TRBJ2-2; TRBD2 might be the D (5 bases). Germline CDR1 reads LGHNA; CDR2 reads YNFKEQ. The CDR3 extends over 15 amino acids. V shed 4 bases and J shed 5 bases, with 14 bases lying between them. CDR3 protein: CASSPVRAATGELFF. DNA for the CDR3: TGTGCCAGCAGCCCGGTCCGAGCGGCGACCGGGGAGCTGTTTTTT.

The chain carries TRBV5-1 and TRBJ1-4; 12 nucleotides align to TRBD1. V shed 0 bases, J shed 7 bases, and the junction held 13 bases outside the gene matches. The germline V gene has CDR1 SGHRS and CDR2 YFSETQ. The CDR3 length is 19 residues. Here the CDR3 DNA reads TGCGCCAGCAGCTTGGAGGTGGGACAGGGGGCCGAAGGCGGTGAAAAACTGTTTTTT. It yields the protein CASSLEVGQGAEGGEKLFF.

This chain connects TRBV7-8 to TRBJ2-7; 9 nucleotides line up with TRBD2. The germline gives CDR1 SGHVS, CDR2 FQNEAQ. This CDR3 has 15 residues. Trimming removed 6 bases from V and 0 bases from J; junction bases left unmatched: 6. In DNA, the CDR3 is TGTGCCAGCAGACAGACTAGCGGAAACTCCTACGAGCAGTACTTC. This encodes CASRQTSGNSYEQYF. The variable domain in full, with the rest retrieved from reference TRBV7-8 and TRBJ2-7, is GAGVSQSPRYKVAKRGQDVALRCDPISGHVSLFWYQQALGQGPEFLTYFQNEAQLDKSGLPSDRFFAERPEGSVSTLKIQRTQQEDSAVYLCASRQTSGNSYEQYFGPGTRLTVT.

The rearrangement joins TRBV4-1 to TRBJ2-7, with D possibly matching TRBD1 (5 bases). Trimming stripped 1 base from V and 5 bases from J, with 9 bases between. The CDR3 spans 13 residues. Germline CDR1 is MGHRA and CDR2 is YSYEKL. Here the CDR3 DNA reads TGCGCCAGCAGCCAAGTAGGGGTAAACGAGCAGTACTTC. This sequence encodes CASSQVGVNEQYF.

V gene TRBV27 combines with J gene TRBJ1-2; maybe TRBD1 (5 bases). The CDR3 covers 13 residues. The germline V gene encodes CDR1 MNHEY and CDR2 SMNVEV (reference sequence). V lost 4 bases and J lost 8, with 14 bases in between. CDR3 nucleotides: TGTGCCAGCAGTTCTCCAGGGTTGGGGGGCTACACCTTC. It yields the protein CASSSPGLGGYTF.

This rearrangement joins TRBV6-1 to TRBJ2-2; 7 nucleotides align to TRBD2. The ends lost 1 base at V and 4 bases at J; junction bases unmatched: 3. In germline, CDR1 is MNHNS, CDR2 SASEGT. The CDR3 sequence is 15 residues long. CDR3 in amino acids: CASSEVGGATGELFF. The CDR3 DNA follows: TGTGCCAGCAGTGAAGTGGGAGGGGCCACCGGGGAGCTGTTTTTT.

The rearrangement links TRBV11-2 to TRBJ2-5, with D maybe TRBD2 (6 bases). The V end was cut by 5 bases, the J end by 5 bases, with 15 bases between. The CDR3 sequence is 14 residues long. Germline values: CDR1 SGHAT, CDR2 FQNNGV. The CDR3 DNA sequence: TGTGCCAGCAGCCCCCTGACGGGGGAGGAGACCCAGTACTTC. Translating it yields CASSPLTGEETQYF.

V gene TRBV5-6 combines with J gene TRBJ2-7; 8 bases fit TRBD1. This CDR3 comprises 13 residues. The ends lost 1 base at V and 6 bases at J; junction bases unmatched: 3. Per the germline V gene, CDR1 is SGHDT and CDR2 is YYEEEE. CDR3 nucleotides: TGTGCCAGCAGCTTGACAGGGGGGCTCGAGCAGTACTTC. This gives the protein CASSLTGGLEQYF.

This clone was recorded once. This chain uses TRBV9 with TRBJ1-3; TRBD1 matches at 7 bases. Germline V gives CDR1 SGDLS, CDR2 YYNGEE. The CDR3 runs 17 residues. The ends lost 2 bases at V and 4 bases at J; junction bases unmatched: 12. CDR3 sequence reads: CASSVTPVTGRGNTIYF. CDR3 DNA: TGTGCCAGCAGCGTGACCCCCGTGACAGGGAGGGGAAACACCATATATTTT. The full variable domain, rest sourced from reference TRBV9 and TRBJ1-3, is DSGVTQTPKHLITATGQRVTLRCSPRSGDLSVYWYQQSLDQGLQFLIQYYNGEERAKGNILERFSAQQFPDLHSELNLSSLELGDSALYFCASSVTPVTGRGNTIYFGEGSWLTVV.

The chain has TRBV4-1 and TRBJ2-7, with D maybe TRBD2 (5 bases). Germline values: CDR1 MGHRA, CDR2 YSYEKL. Trimming stripped 4 bases from V and 5 bases from J, with 18 bases between. The CDR3 runs to 15 residues. The CDR3 DNA is TGCGCCAGCAGCCGCCGAGGAGGATCAGGTGACGAGCAGTACTTC. Translated, it gives CASSRRGGSGDEQYF.

V is TRBV7-9 and J is TRBJ1-6, with 7 bases fitting TRBD1. There are 15 residues in the CDR3. Germline V gene sequence: CDR1 SEHNR, CDR2 FQNEAQ (reference sequence). The V gene end was trimmed by 1 base and the J gene end by 8 bases; junction bases not matched to a gene: 5. This CDR3 reads CASSLEGQLHSPLHF. The DNA for the CDR3 is TGTGCCAGCAGCTTAGAGGGACAGCTTCATTCACCCCTCCACTTT.

This chain joins TRBV11-2 and TRBJ1-2; D unclear. The CDR3 is 16 amino acids. Between the trimmed V and J ends, which lost 0 bases and 1 base, there was a span of 12 bases. Germline CDR1 is SGHAT and CDR2 is FQNNGV. The chain's CDR3 is CASSLDRERFNYGYTF. DNA for the CDR3: TGTGCCAGCAGCTTAGATCGCGAACGGTTTAACTATGGCTACACCTTC.

The CDR3 reads CSVIEGVYSGANVLTF. CDR3 sequence (DNA): TGCAGCGTGATTGAAGGAGTATACTCTGGGGCCAACGTCCTGACTTTC. J is TRBJ2-6 and V is TRBV29-1; no clear D. From germline, CDR1 is SQVTM and CDR2 ANQGSEA. V lost 6 bases and J lost 0, with 15 bases in between. The CDR3 sequence is 16 residues long.

The rearrangement joins TRBV5-6 to TRBJ1-2; D perhaps matches TRBD1 (6 bases). From germline, CDR1 is SGHDT and CDR2 YYEEEE. V was clipped by 1 base and J by 6 bases, with 16 bases between them. The CDR3 runs to 15 residues. This CDR3 is CASSLTGSTPHGYTF. The CDR3 bases are TGTGCCAGCAGCTTGACAGGGTCAACTCCCCATGGCTACACCTTC.

The V gene is TRBV7-3, the J gene TRBJ2-3; 7 bases are a match to TRBD2. The V segment lost 5 bases and the J segment 3 bases; nucleotides outside the gene matches: 5. From germline, CDR1 is SGHTA and CDR2 FQGTGA. This CDR3 is built from 14 residues. CDR3 loop: CASSLDGGTDTQYF. CDR3 bases: TGTGCCAGCAGCCTCGACGGGGGGACAGATACGCAGTATTTT. The full variable domain, rest sourced from reference TRBV7-3 and TRBJ2-3, is GAGVSQTPSNKVTEKGKYVELRCDPISGHTALYWYRQSLGQGPEFLIYFQGTGAADDSGLPNDRFFAVRPEGSVSTLKIQRTERGDSAVYLCASSLDGGTDTQYFGPGTRLTVL.

For the CDR3, the DNA is TGTGCCAGCAGCCGAAAGACTAGCGAATATTACAATGAGCAGTTCTTC. Encoded protein: CASSRKTSEYYNEQFF. This chain uses TRBV7-9 with TRBJ2-1, with 8 bases identical to TRBD2. The germline V gene encodes CDR1 SEHNR and CDR2 FQNEAQ (reference sequence). This CDR3 contains 16 residues. V lost 5 bases and J lost 4; bases outside the gene matches: 10.

CDR3 DNA sequence: TGCGCCAGCAGCTTTGTAGGGGCCAGGGTCGGGGAGCTGTTTTTT. Its protein is CASSFVGARVGELFF. The chain combines TRBV5-1 with TRBJ2-2; a possible D gene is TRBD1 (5 bases). The V end was cut by 2 bases, the J end by 7 bases, with 15 bases between. Per the germline V gene, CDR1 is SGHRS and CDR2 is YFSETQ. This CDR3 spans 15 amino acids.

The chain employs TRBV27 and TRBJ2-2, with 7 bases that match TRBD1. Germline V gives CDR1 MNHEY, CDR2 SMNVEV (reference sequence). The CDR3 is made up of 13 amino acids. V was pared by 4 bases and J by 8 bases, with 4 bases of the junction left unmatched. The CDR3 protein is CASSYYRGGELFF. The CDR3 nucleotides read TGTGCCAGCAGTTACTACAGGGGTGGGGAGCTGTTTTTT.